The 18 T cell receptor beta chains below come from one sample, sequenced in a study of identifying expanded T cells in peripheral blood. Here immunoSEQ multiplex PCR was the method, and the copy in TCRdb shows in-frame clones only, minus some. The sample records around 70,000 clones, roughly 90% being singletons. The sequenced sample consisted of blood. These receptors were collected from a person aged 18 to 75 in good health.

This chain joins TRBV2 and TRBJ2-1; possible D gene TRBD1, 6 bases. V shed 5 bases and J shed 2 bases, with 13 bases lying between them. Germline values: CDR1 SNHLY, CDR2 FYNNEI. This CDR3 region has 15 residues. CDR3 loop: CASSFRGLAYNEQFF. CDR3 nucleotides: TGTGCCAGCAGTTTCAGGGGCTTGGCCTACAATGAGCAGTTCTTC.

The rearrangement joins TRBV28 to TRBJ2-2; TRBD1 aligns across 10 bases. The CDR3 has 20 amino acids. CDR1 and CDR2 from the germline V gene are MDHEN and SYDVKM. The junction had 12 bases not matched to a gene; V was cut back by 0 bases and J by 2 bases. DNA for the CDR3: TGTGCCAGCAGTTTATGGGGACAGGGGAATAAGAACGGAAACACCGGGGAGCTGTTTTTT. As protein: CASSLWGQGNKNGNTGELFF.

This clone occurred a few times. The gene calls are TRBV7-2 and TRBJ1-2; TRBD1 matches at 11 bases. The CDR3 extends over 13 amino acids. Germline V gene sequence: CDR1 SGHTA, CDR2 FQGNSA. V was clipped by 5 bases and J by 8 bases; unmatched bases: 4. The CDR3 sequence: CASSPDRGLGYTF. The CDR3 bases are TGTGCCAGCAGCCCGGACAGGGGGCTAGGCTACACCTTC.

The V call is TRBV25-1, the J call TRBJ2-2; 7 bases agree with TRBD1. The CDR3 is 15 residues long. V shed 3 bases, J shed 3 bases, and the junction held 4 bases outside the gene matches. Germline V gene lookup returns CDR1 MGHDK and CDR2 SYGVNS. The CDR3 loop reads CASSDWQGDTGELFF. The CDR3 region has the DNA TGTGCCAGCAGTGACTGGCAGGGGGACACCGGGGAGCTGTTTTTT.

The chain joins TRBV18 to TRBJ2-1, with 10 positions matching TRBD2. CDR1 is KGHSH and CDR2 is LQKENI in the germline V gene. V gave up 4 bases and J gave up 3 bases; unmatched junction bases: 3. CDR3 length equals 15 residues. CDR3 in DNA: TGTGCCAGCTCACTTCTAGCGGGGGTCTACAATGAGCAGTTCTTC. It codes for CASSLLAGVYNEQFF.

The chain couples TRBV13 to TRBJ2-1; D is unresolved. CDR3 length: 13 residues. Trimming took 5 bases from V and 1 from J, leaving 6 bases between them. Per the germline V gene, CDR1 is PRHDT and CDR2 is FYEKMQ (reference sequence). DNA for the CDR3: TGTGCCAGCAGCCCCTATTCCTACAATGAGCAGTTCTTC. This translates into CASSPYSYNEQFF.

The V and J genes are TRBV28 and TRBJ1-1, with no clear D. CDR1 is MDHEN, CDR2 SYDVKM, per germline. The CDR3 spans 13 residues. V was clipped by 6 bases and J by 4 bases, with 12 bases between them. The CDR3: CASSPRLSTEAFF. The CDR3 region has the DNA TGTGCCAGCAGCCCCCGTTTATCCACTGAAGCTTTCTTT.

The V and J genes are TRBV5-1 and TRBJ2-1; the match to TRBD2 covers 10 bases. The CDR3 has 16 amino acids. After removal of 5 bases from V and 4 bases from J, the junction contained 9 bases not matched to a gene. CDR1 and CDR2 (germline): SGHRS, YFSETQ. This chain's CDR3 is CASRPTAGGQYNEQFF. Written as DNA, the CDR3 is TGCGCCAGCAGACCGACAGCGGGGGGGCAGTACAATGAGCAGTTCTTC.

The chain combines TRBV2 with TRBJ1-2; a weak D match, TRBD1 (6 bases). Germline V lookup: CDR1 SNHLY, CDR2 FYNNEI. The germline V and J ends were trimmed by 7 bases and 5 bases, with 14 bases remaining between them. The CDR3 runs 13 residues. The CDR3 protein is CASMDRGGYGYTF. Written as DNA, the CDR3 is TGTGCCAGCATGGACAGAGGGGGTTATGGCTACACCTTC.

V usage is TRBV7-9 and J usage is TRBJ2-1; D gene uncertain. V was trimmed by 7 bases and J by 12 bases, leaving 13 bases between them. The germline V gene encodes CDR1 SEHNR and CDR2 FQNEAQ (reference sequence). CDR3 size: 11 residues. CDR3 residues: CASNPEMGQFF. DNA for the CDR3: TGTGCCAGCAATCCAGAAATGGGGCAGTTCTTC.

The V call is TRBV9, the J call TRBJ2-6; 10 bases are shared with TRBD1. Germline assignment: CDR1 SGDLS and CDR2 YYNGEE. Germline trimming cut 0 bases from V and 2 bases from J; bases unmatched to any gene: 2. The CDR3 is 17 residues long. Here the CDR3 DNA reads TGTGCCAGCAGCGTAGGTGGACAGGGGGCTGGGGCCAACGTCCTGACTTTC. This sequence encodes CASSVGGQGAGANVLTF.

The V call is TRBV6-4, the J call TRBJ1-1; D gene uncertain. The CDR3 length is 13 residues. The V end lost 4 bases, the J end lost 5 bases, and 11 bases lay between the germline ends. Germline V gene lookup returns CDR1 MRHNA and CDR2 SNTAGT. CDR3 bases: TGTGCCAGCAGTGTGACCAGTAGGACTGAAGCTTTCTTT. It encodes CASSVTSRTEAFF.

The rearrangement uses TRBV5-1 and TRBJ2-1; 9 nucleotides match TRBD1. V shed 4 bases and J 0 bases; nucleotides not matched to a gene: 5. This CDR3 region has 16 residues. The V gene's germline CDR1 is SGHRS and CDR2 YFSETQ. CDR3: CASSHYRGLSYNEQFF. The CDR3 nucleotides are TGCGCCAGCAGCCATTACAGGGGGCTCTCCTACAATGAGCAGTTCTTC.

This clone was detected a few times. The CDR3 nucleotides are TGTGCCAGCAGCCCGGGACAGGGAGTTTCACCCCTCCACTTT. Translation gives CASSPGQGVSPLHF. The chain joins TRBV6-5 to TRBJ1-6; 9 bases are a match to TRBD1. Trimming removed 6 bases from V and 9 bases from J; junction bases left unmatched: 6. Germline V gives CDR1 MNHEY, CDR2 SVGAGI. The length of the CDR3 is 14 residues.

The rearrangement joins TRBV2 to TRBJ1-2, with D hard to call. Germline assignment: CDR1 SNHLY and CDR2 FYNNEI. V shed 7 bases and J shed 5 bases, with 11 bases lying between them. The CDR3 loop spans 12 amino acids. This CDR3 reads CASTEARYGYTF. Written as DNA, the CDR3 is TGTGCCAGCACCGAGGCCCGATATGGCTACACCTTC. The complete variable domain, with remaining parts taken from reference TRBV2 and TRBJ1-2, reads EPEVTQTPSHQVTQMGQEVILRCVPISNHLYFYWYRQILGQKVEFLVSFYNNEISEKSEIFDDQFSVERPDGSNFTLKIRSTKLEDSAMYFCASTEARYGYTFGSGTRLTVV.

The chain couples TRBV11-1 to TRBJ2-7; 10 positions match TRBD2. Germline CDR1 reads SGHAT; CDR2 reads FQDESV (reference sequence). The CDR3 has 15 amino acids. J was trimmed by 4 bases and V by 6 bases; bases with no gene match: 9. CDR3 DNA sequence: TGTGCCAGCAGTTCAGAGCGGGAGGGCCGATACGAGCAGTACTTC. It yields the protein CASSSEREGRYEQYF.

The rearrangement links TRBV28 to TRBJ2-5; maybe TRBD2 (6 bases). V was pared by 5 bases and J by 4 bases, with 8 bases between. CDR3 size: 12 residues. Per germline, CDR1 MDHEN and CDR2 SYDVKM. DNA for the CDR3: TGTGCCAGCAGTCTAGCGTCAGAGACCCAGTACTTC. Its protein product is CASSLASETQYF.

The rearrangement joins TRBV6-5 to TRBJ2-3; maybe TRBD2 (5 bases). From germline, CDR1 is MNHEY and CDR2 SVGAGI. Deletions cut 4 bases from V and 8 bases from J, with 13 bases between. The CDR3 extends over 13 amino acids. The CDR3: CASSLLARGTQYF. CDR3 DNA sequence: TGTGCCAGCAGTTTGCTAGCTCGAGGTACGCAGTATTTT.